A single T cell receptor (beta chain) is shown here with its context. The germline V and J ends were trimmed by 7 bases and 0 bases, with 15 bases remaining between them. The germline V gene encodes CDR1 LNHDA and CDR2 SQIVND (reference sequence). There are 15 residues in the CDR3. The source of the sample is a study of blood T cell repertoires in COVID-19. The cohort comprised adults aged about 18 to 100 years residing in under 30 US areas. Assignment of participants to cohorts was predicated upon participant-reported clinical history. Two consecutive negative NP/OP PCR tests, clearance, or resolved symptoms defined Cohort 3 recovery. The method was immunoSEQ multiplex PCR; TCRdb's version includes in-frame clones alone and lacks a portion of them. The repertoire includes about 220,000 clones, 88% of them detected once, and around 2.7% sits in the top ten.

This clonotype originated in a woman in her thirties who had recovered from COVID-19. This sequence joins TRBV19 and TRBJ1-1; D gene ambiguous. The sample comprised PBMCs or T cells enriched from blood (not recorded which). DNA for the CDR3: TGTGCCAGTAAAATCCAGACTACTATGAACACTGAAGCTTTCTTT. Its protein is CASKIQTTMNTEAFF.